This record covers a single T cell receptor beta chain. Study processing details: Using reference gene primer amplification, nucleated cell counts were estimated. Clones were read by immunoSEQ multiplex PCR, and TCRdb kept only the in-frame ones, dropping some. The DNA was the basis for D and trimming; V, J and clone size are from that table. The table records 250,000 or so clones, about four fifths of them present only once. The sample comes from a study of blood T cell repertoires in COVID-19. Turning to the study itself: Both acute and convalescent COVID-19 samples were obtained from the United States, Italy and Spain. Nucleic acid was either cDNA or gDNA, and it came from T cells, B-cell-depleted T cells, or PBMCs.

The CDR3 consists of 15 residues. Looked up from germline, CDR1 is SGHKS and CDR2 is YYEKEE (reference sequence). V shed 1 base, J shed 6 bases, and the junction held 10 bases outside the gene matches. The chain links TRBV5-5 to TRBJ2-7, with 7 positions matching TRBD2. The sequenced sample was peripheral blood. This clonotype was obtained from a man older than 75 with acute or convalescent COVID-19. Here the CDR3 DNA reads TGTGCCAGCAGCTTGCGTGACGGGGCGGGAGCCGAGCAGTACTTC. Amino acid sequence: CASSLRDGAGAEQYF.